This T cell receptor beta chain was found in a study of identical twins. TCRdb re-called the 5' RACE reads through MiXCR, storing one row per CDR3 protein. The table shows some 790,000 distinct CDR3 sequences, with 15% to 20% occurring only once. The germline CDR1 and CDR2 sequences are MNHEY and SVGAGI. After removal of 2 bases from V and 3 bases from J, the junction contained 8 bases not matched to a gene. The CDR3 has 17 residues. The data also belong to a second study, concerning T cells expressing NK-cell markers.

Sequenced material: PBMCs. V usage is TRBV6-5 and J usage is TRBJ2-7; 12 nucleotides line up with TRBD2. The TCR sequence derives from a woman younger than 30 in good health. The CDR3 reads CASSYASQTSGSYEQYF. The CDR3 region has the DNA TGTGCCAGCAGTTACGCCAGCCAGACTAGCGGGAGCTACGAGCAGTACTTC.